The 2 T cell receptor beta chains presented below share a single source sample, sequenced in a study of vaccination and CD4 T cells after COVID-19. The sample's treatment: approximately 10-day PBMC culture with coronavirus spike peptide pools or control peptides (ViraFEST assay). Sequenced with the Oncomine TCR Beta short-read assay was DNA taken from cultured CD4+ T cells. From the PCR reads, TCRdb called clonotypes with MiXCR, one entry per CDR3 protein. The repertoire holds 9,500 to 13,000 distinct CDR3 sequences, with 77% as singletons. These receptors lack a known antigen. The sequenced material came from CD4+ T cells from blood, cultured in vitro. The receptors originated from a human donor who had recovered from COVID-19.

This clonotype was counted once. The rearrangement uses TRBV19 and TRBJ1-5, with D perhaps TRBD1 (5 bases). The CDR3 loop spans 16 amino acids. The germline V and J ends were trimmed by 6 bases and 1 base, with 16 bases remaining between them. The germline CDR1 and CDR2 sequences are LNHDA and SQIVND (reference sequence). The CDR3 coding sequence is TGTGCCAGTAGCGCCAGGGTTTTATCGAGCAATCAGCCCCAGCATTTT. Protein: CASSARVLSSNQPQHF.

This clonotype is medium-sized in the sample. The CDR3 spells CATSRAFVTATDTQYF. The CDR3 DNA is TGTGCCACCAGCAGAGCATTCGTGACAGCCACAGATACGCAGTATTTT. This chain links TRBV15 with TRBJ2-3, with a possible D match to TRBD1 (5 bases). The V end lost 1 base, the J end lost 2 bases, and 13 bases lay between the germline ends. The CDR3 extends over 16 amino acids. Germline V gives CDR1 LNHNV, CDR2 YYDKDF (reference sequence).